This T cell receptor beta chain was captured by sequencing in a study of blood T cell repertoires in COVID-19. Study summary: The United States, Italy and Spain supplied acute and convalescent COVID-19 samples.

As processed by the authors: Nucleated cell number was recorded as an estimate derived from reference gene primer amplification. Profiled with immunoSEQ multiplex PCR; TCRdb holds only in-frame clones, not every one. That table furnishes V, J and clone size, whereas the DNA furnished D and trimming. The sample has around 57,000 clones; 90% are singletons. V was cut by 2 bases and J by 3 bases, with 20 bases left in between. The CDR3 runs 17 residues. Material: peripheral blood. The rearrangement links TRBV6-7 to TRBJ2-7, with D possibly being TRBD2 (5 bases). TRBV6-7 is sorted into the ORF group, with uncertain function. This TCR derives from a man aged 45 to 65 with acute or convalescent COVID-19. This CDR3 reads CASSYPKRTDTNYEQYF. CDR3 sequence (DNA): TGTGCCAGCAGTTACCCAAAGAGGACTGACACTAACTACGAGCAGTACTTC.